The 24 T cell receptor beta chains reported below all come from one sample, sequenced in a study of blood T cell repertoires in COVID-19. Sequencing used immunoSEQ multiplex PCR; TCRdb keeps in-frame clones, though not all of them. Of 200,000 to 300,000 clones listed, about 80% are singletons. Sequencing was carried out using peripheral blood. Receptor source: a human donor in a cohort sampled during active COVID-19.

This chain uses TRBV2 with TRBJ1-6; 8 bases agree with TRBD1. Losses at the gene ends were 4 bases for V and 7 bases for J; bases not matched to a gene: 3. CDR3 size: 14 residues. The V gene's germline CDR1 is SNHLY and CDR2 FYNNEI. The CDR3 sequence: CASSVQGENSPLHF. As DNA, the CDR3 is TGTGCCAGCAGTGTACAGGGGGAAAATTCACCCCTCCACTTT.

J is TRBJ1-1 and V is TRBV4-3; tentative D call: TRBD1 (6 bases). CDR1 and CDR2 (germline): LGHNA, YSLEER. This CDR3 is built from 15 residues. Trimming left V 1 base short and J 4 bases short, with 13 bases between. CDR3 in DNA: TGCGCCAGCAGCCAAGTACGGGGGGCGCCCACTGAAGCTTTCTTT. The encoded protein is CASSQVRGAPTEAFF.

CDR3 DNA: TGTGCCACCAGCAGACCATCGGGGACCTACGAGCAGTACTTC. Amino acids: CATSRPSGTYEQYF. The chain links TRBV15 to TRBJ2-7; D may be TRBD2 (5 bases). Trimming pared 2 bases from V and 2 bases from J, leaving 10 bases between. Per the germline V gene, CDR1 is LNHNV and CDR2 is YYDKDF (reference sequence). This CDR3 contains 14 residues.

The chain carries TRBV19 and TRBJ2-3; D unresolved. Germline CDR1 reads LNHDA; CDR2 reads SQIVND (reference sequence). The germline V and J ends were trimmed by 4 bases and 4 bases, with 18 bases remaining between them. CDR3 length equals 16 residues. CDR3 sequence reads: CASSNPHSNFADTQYF. DNA of the CDR3: TGTGCCAGTAGTAACCCCCACAGTAATTTTGCAGATACGCAGTATTTT.

In its sample, this clone was seen a few times. The gene calls are TRBV6-6 and TRBJ2-7, with 8 bases matching TRBD2. Germline V gene data show CDR1 as MNHNY and CDR2 as SVGAGI (reference sequence). CDR3 size: 15 residues. V gave up 2 bases and J gave up 3 bases; unmatched junction bases: 6. The CDR3 reads CASSYGVGRDYEQYF. For the CDR3, the DNA is TGTGCCAGCAGTTACGGTGTCGGGAGGGACTACGAGCAGTACTTC.

This sequence joins TRBV18 and TRBJ2-7; D perhaps matches TRBD2 (5 bases). This CDR3 comprises 15 residues. Germline CDR1 reads KGHSH; CDR2 reads LQKENI. The V end lost 4 bases, the J end lost 2 bases, and 15 bases lay between the germline ends. For the CDR3, the DNA is TGTGCCAGCTCACTCAGCTCGGGGTTCACCTACGAGCAGTACTTC. Its translation: CASSLSSGFTYEQYF. The full variable domain, in which reference TRBV18 and TRBJ2-7 provide the parts outside the CDR3, is NAGVMQNPRHLVRRRGQEARLRCSPMKGHSHVYWYRQLPEEGLKFMVYLQKENIIDESGMPKERFSAEFPKEGPSILRIQQVVRGDSAAYFCASSLSSGFTYEQYFGPGTRLTVT.

The chain employs TRBV19 and TRBJ1-1; 9 bases align to TRBD1. V gave up 4 bases and J gave up 3 bases; unmatched junction bases: 9. The CDR3 contains 16 residues. From germline, CDR1 is LNHDA and CDR2 SQIVND (reference sequence). The CDR3 DNA reads as TGTGCCAGTAGTACAAAGATGGGACAGGGAGACACTGAAGCTTTCTTT. Its protein product is CASSTKMGQGDTEAFF.

The chain joins TRBV9 to TRBJ1-4; 9 bases line up with TRBD1. With 0 bases clipped from V and 7 bases from J, the junction kept 13 bases outside the gene matches. The V gene's germline CDR1 is SGDLS and CDR2 YYNGEE. The CDR3 contains 18 residues. The CDR3 here is CASSVGGQGRIGSEKLFF. Written as DNA, the CDR3 is TGTGCCAGCAGCGTAGGGGGACAGGGTCGAATAGGAAGTGAAAAACTGTTTTTT.

The V call is TRBV6-5, the J call TRBJ2-1; TRBD2 matches at 7 bases. The CDR3 sequence is 13 residues long. The germline CDR1 and CDR2 sequences are MNHEY and SVGAGI. With 8 bases clipped from V and 5 bases from J, the junction kept 6 bases outside the gene matches. The CDR3: CASLPSGHNEQFF. CDR3 coding DNA: TGTGCCAGCCTGCCTAGCGGCCACAATGAGCAGTTCTTC.

The V call is TRBV12-3 or TRBV12-4, the J call TRBJ2-3, with D maybe TRBD2 (5 bases). V lost 7 bases and J lost 6, with 11 bases in between. The CDR3 extends over 12 amino acids. CDR3 sequence (DNA): TGTGCCAGCAACCAAGGAGGCGATACGCAGTATTTT. The encoded protein is CASNQGGDTQYF.

This chain joins TRBV9 and TRBJ1-1; 10 bases are a match to TRBD1. Germline assignment: CDR1 SGDLS and CDR2 YYNGEE. The CDR3 runs 18 residues. The V and J ends lost 0 bases and 0 bases, in that order; junction bases with no gene match: 8. Written as DNA, the CDR3 is TGTGCCAGCAGCGTAGGGAGGGACAGGGGAAATTTGAACACTGAAGCTTTCTTT. It translates to CASSVGRDRGNLNTEAFF.

The rearrangement links TRBV7-9 to TRBJ1-2; TRBD1 is a possible D gene (6 bases). CDR1 is SEHNR and CDR2 is FQNEAQ in the germline V gene (reference sequence). CDR3 length equals 14 residues. V was shortened by 2 bases and J by 2 bases, with 9 bases between the two germline ends. The CDR3, as DNA: TGTGCCAGCAGCTTAACAGGGTTGAACTATGGCTACACCTTC. Protein sequence: CASSLTGLNYGYTF.

This clone was detected only once. This CDR3 is CASSPADTREAFF. The CDR3 DNA follows: TGTGCCAGCTCACCCGCAGACACTCGTGAAGCTTTCTTT. This sequence joins TRBV18 and TRBJ1-1; D unclear. The CDR3 length is 13 residues. Germline V lookup: CDR1 KGHSH, CDR2 LQKENI. V lost 3 bases to trimming and J lost 7 bases, with 12 bases between them. Supplemented by reference TRBV18 and TRBJ1-1, the full variable domain reads NAGVMQNPRHLVRRRGQEARLRCSPMKGHSHVYWYRQLPEEGLKFMVYLQKENIIDESGMPKERFSAEFPKEGPSILRIQQVVRGDSAAYFCASSPADTREAFFGQGTRLTVV.

The V and J genes are TRBV20-1 and TRBJ2-5; D is undetermined. The CDR3 is 11 residues long. The V end was cut by 3 bases, the J end by 5 bases, with 7 bases between. The germline CDR1 and CDR2 sequences are DFQATT and SNEGSKA (reference sequence). CDR3 DNA sequence: TGCAGTGCTAGTACGGAGGAGACCCAGTACTTC. Protein: CSASTEETQYF.

In this sample, this clone turned up a few times. The chain links TRBV6-5 to TRBJ2-7, with TRBD1 identical over 8 bases. The V and J ends lost 2 bases and 2 bases, in that order; junction bases with no gene match: 5. The V gene's germline CDR1 is MNHEY and CDR2 SVGAGI. This CDR3 comprises 15 residues. The CDR3 region has the DNA TGTGCCAGCAGTTACGGGACAGGCCCCACCTACGAGCAGTACTTC. It translates to CASSYGTGPTYEQYF.

This chain links TRBV6-1 with TRBJ2-7; 10 bases map to TRBD1. Trimming removed 2 bases from V and 3 bases from J; junction bases left unmatched: 7. The CDR3 is 16 amino acids. Germline V gene data show CDR1 as MNHNS and CDR2 as SASEGT. CDR3: CASSEFDRGPFYEQYF. As DNA, the CDR3 is TGTGCCAGCAGTGAATTCGACAGGGGGCCCTTCTACGAGCAGTACTTC.

The rearrangement links TRBV11-2 to TRBJ1-1, with 10 nucleotides matching TRBD1. J lost 5 bases, V lost 2 bases, and 11 bases had no gene match. The CDR3 is 17 amino acids. CDR1 SGHAT and CDR2 FQNNGV come from the germline V gene. CDR3 DNA: TGTGCCAGCAGCTTATTTCCTTCCGGACAGGGGGTTACTGAAGCTTTCTTT. Its protein is CASSLFPSGQGVTEAFF.

V is TRBV18 and J is TRBJ2-1; weak D call: TRBD2 (6 bases). Trimming cost V 5 bases and J 7 bases, with 18 bases left between them. Germline loops: CDR1 KGHSH, CDR2 LQKENI. The CDR3 has 15 amino acids. The CDR3 coding sequence is TGTGCCAGCTCATTACAGGAGGGCACAGTGAATGAGCAGTTCTTC. Translated: CASSLQEGTVNEQFF. Based on the CDR3 plus reference TRBV18 and TRBJ2-1, the full variable domain is NAGVMQNPRHLVRRRGQEARLRCSPMKGHSHVYWYRQLPEEGLKFMVYLQKENIIDESGMPKERFSAEFPKEGPSILRIQQVVRGDSAAYFCASSLQEGTVNEQFFGPGTRLTVL.

The chain links TRBV7-2 to TRBJ2-1, with no clear D. Trimming took off 5 bases at V and 4 bases at J, with 12 bases between the two ends. The germline gives CDR1 SGHTA, CDR2 FQGNSA. The CDR3 is 14 residues long. In DNA, the CDR3 is TGTGCCAGCAGCCCACAGCTAACTTACAATGAGCAGTTCTTC. Protein product: CASSPQLTYNEQFF.

CDR3 bases: TGTGCCAGCTCCCCTGGGACTAGCGGGAGTAGCGAGCAGTACTTC. Its protein is CASSPGTSGSSEQYF. The chain couples TRBV18 to TRBJ2-7, with TRBD2 matching over 14 bases. CDR3 size: 15 residues. Germline-derived CDR1 and CDR2 are KGHSH and LQKENI. Germline trimming cut 6 bases from V and 6 bases from J; bases unmatched to any gene: 7.

V is TRBV6-6 and J is TRBJ2-7; 9 nucleotides agree with TRBD2. Germline V gene lookup returns CDR1 MNHNY and CDR2 SVGAGI (reference sequence). The CDR3 spans 14 residues. V lost 6 bases, J lost 7 bases, and 10 bases stayed unmatched. The CDR3 sequence is CASRASGGLDEQYF. The CDR3 coding sequence is TGTGCCAGCAGGGCGAGCGGGGGGCTGGATGAGCAGTACTTC.

The rearrangement uses TRBV2 and TRBJ2-7; TRBD2 matches 13 bases. The CDR3 runs to 16 residues. Germline assignment: CDR1 SNHLY and CDR2 FYNNEI. V lost 4 bases, J lost 5 bases, and 8 bases stayed unmatched. The CDR3, as DNA: TGTGCCAGCAGTGGAGGAACTAGCGGGAGGGCCAACGAGCAGTACTTC. This sequence encodes CASSGGTSGRANEQYF.

The chain carries TRBV28 and TRBJ2-7; TRBD1 matches 9 bases. The CDR3 runs to 15 residues. Trimming took 4 bases from V and 5 from J; bases not matched to a gene: 9. The germline gives CDR1 MDHEN, CDR2 SYDVKM. CDR3: CASSSPWTGEDEQYF. Written as DNA, the CDR3 is TGTGCCAGCAGTTCACCCTGGACAGGGGAGGACGAGCAGTACTTC.

This chain joins TRBV4-1 and TRBJ2-7; 8 nucleotides match TRBD1. Germline values: CDR1 MGHRA, CDR2 YSYEKL. The ends lost 1 base at V and 0 bases at J; junction bases unmatched: 8. The CDR3 covers 17 residues. CDR3 in amino acids: CASSQVSRGLSSYEQYF. In DNA, the CDR3 is TGCGCCAGCAGCCAAGTCTCCAGGGGGCTCAGCTCCTACGAGCAGTACTTC.